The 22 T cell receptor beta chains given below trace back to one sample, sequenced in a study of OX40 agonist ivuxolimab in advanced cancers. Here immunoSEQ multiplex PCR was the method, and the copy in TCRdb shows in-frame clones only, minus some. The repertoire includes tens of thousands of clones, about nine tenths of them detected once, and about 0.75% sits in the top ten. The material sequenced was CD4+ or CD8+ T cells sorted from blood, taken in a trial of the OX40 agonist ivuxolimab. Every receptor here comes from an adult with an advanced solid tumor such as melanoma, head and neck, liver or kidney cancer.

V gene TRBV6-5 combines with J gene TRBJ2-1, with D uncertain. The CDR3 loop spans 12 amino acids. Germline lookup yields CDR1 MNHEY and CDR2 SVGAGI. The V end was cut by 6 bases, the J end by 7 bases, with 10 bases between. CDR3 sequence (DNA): TGTGCCAGCAGAGGAATCAGGAATGAGCAGTTCTTC. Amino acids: CASRGIRNEQFF.

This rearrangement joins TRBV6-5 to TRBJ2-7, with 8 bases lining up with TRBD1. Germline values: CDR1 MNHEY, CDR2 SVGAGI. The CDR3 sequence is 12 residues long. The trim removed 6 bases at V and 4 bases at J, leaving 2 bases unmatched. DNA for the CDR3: TGTGCCAGCAGCGACAGGGGTTACGAGCAGTACTTC. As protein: CASSDRGYEQYF.

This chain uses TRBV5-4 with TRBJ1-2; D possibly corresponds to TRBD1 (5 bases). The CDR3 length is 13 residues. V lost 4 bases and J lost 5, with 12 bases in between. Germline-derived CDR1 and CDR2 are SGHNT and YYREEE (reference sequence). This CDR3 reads CASSVDGTYGYTF. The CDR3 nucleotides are TGTGCCAGCAGCGTAGACGGGACTTATGGCTACACCTTC. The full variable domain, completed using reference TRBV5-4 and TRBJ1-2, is ETGVTQSPTHLIKTRGQQVTLRCSSQSGHNTVSWYQQALGQGPQFIFQYYREEENGRGNFPPRFSGLQFPNYSSELNVNALELDDSALYLCASSVDGTYGYTFGSGTRLTVV.

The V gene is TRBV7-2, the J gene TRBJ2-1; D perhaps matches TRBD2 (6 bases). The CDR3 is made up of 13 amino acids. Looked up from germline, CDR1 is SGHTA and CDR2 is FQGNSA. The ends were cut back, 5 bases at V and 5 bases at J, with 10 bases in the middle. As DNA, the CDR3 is TGTGCCAGCAGCACCCGGACTAACAATGAGCAGTTCTTC. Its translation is CASSTRTNNEQFF.

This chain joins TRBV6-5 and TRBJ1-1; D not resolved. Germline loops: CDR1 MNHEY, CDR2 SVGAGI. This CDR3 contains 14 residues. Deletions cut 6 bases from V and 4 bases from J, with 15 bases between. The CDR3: CASRRTNAGTEAFF. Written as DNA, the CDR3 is TGTGCCAGCAGGCGGACCAATGCGGGCACTGAAGCTTTCTTT.

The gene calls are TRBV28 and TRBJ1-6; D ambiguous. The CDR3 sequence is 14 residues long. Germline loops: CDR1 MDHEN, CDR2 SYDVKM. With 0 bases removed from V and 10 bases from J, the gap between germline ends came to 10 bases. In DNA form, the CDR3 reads TGTGCCAGCAGTTTATGGAGAGTTCGGTCACCCCTCCACTTT. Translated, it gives CASSLWRVRSPLHF.

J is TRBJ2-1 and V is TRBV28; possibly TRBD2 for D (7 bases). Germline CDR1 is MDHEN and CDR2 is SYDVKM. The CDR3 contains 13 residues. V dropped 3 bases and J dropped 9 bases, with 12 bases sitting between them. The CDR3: CASSFSGGSEQFF. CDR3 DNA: TGTGCCAGCAGTTTTTCGGGGGGCAGTGAGCAGTTCTTC.

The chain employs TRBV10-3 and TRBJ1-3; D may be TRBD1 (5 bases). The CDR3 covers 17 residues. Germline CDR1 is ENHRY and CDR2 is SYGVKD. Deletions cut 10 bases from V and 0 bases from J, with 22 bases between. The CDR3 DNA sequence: TGTGCCACCCGGGACGGAACTAAACCTAACTCTGGAAACACCATATATTTT. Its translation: CATRDGTKPNSGNTIYF.

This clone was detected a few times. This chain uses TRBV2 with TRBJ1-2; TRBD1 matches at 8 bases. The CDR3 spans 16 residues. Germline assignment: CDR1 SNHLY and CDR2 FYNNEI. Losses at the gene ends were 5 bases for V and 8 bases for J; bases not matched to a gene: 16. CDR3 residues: CASSPRSTGAMGGYTF. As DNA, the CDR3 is TGTGCCAGCAGTCCAAGGTCGACAGGGGCCATGGGGGGCTACACCTTC.

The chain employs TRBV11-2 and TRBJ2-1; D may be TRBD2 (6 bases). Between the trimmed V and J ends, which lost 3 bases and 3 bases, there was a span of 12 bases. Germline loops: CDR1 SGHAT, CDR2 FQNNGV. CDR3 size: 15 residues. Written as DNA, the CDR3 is TGTGCCAGCAGCTTTCGGGGGAGTGGCTACAATGAGCAGTTCTTC. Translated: CASSFRGSGYNEQFF.

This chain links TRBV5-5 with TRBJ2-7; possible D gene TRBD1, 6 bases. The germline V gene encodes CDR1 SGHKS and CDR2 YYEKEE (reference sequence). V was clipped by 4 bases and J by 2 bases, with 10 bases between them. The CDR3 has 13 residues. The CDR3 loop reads CASSLTGTYEQYF. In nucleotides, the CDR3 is TGTGCCAGCAGCCTCACAGGGACCTACGAGCAGTACTTC.

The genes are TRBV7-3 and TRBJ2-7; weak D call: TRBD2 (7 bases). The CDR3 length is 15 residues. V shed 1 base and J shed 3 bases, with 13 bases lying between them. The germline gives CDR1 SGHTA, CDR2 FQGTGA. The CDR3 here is CASSLRGGAGYEQYF. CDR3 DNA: TGTGCCAGCAGCTTAAGGGGGGGCGCAGGCTACGAGCAGTACTTC.

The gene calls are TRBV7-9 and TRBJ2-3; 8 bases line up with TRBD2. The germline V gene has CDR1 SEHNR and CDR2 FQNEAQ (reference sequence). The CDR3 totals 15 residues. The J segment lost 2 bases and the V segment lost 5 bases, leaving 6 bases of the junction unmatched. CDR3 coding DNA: TGTGCCAGCAGCCCCAGCGGGAGTATCACAGATACGCAGTATTTT. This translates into CASSPSGSITDTQYF.

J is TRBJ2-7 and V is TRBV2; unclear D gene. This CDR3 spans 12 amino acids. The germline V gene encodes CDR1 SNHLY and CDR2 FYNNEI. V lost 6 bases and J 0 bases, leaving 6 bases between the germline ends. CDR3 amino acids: CASRLDSYEQYF. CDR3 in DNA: TGTGCCAGCAGACTGGACTCCTACGAGCAGTACTTC.

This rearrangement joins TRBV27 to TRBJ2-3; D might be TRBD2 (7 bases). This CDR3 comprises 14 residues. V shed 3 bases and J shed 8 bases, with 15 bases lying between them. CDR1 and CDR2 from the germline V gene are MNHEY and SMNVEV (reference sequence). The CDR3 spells CASSFGKGGATQYF. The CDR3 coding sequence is TGTGCCAGCAGTTTCGGCAAGGGGGGGGCTACGCAGTATTTT.

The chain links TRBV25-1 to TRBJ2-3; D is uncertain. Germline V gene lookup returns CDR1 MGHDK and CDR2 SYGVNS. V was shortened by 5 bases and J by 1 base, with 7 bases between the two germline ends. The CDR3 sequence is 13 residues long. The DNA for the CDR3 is TGTGCCAGCAGTCCTCCGGGCACAGATACGCAGTATTTT. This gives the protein CASSPPGTDTQYF.

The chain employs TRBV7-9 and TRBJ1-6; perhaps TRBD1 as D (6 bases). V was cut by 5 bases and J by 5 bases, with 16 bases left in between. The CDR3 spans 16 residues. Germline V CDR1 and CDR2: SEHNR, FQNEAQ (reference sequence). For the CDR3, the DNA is TGTGCCAGCAGCAGAGGGGGGAGATGGGATAATTCACCCCTCCACTTT. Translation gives CASSRGGRWDNSPLHF.

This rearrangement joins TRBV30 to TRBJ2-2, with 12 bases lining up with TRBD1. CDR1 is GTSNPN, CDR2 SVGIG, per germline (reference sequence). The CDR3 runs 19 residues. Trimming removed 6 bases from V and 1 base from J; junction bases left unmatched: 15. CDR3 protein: CACQNNPGTGGRNTGELFF. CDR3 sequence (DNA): TGTGCCTGTCAAAACAACCCGGGGACAGGGGGCCGGAACACCGGGGAGCTGTTTTTT.

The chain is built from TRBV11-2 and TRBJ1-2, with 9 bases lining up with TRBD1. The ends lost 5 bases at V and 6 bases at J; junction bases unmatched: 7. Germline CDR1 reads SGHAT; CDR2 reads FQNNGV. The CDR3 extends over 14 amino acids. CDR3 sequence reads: CASSKDRGQDGYTF. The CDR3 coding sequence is TGTGCCAGCAGCAAGGACAGGGGTCAAGATGGCTACACCTTC. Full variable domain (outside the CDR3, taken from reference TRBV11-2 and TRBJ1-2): EAGVAQSPRYKIIEKRQSVAFWCNPISGHATLYWYQQILGQGPKLLIQFQNNGVVDDSQLPKDRFSAERLKGVDSTLKIQPAKLEDSAVYLCASSKDRGQDGYTFGSGTRLTVV.

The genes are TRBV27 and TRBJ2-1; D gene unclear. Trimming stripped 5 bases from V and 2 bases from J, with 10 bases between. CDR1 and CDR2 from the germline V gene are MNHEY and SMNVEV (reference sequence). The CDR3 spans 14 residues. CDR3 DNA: TGTGCCAGCAGTCCCCCCTGGCCCTACAATGAGCAGTTCTTC. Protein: CASSPPWPYNEQFF.

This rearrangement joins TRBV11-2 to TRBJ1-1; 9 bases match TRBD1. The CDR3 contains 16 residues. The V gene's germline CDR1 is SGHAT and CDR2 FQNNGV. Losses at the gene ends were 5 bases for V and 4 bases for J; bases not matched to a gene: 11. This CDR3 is CASSPYRGQGFTEAFF. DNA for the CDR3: TGTGCCAGCAGCCCCTACCGGGGACAGGGATTCACTGAAGCTTTCTTT.

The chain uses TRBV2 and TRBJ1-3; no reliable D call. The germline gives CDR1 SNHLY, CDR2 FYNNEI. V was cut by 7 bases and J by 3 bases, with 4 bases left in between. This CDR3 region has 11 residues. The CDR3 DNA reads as TGTGCCAGCAATCGTGGAAACACCATATATTTT. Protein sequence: CASNRGNTIYF.